This T cell receptor beta chain was sequenced for a study of blood T cell repertoires in COVID-19. Whole-study context: Samples came from the United States, Italy and Spain, spanning acute and convalescent COVID-19. Sources were T cells, B-cell-depleted T cells, or PBMCs; the material itself was cDNA or gDNA.

Repertoires were generated with immunoSEQ multiplex PCR, while TCRdb's copy carries only in-frame clones and drops some. The sample yields approximately 290,000 clones, approximately 85% seen once. CDR3 length: 13 residues. V lost 3 bases and J lost 2, with 8 bases in between. Germline V lookup: CDR1 SGDLS, CDR2 YYNGEE. Patients in Seattle were enrolled during active infection, then followed longitudinally. This chain links TRBV9 with TRBJ1-2; D gene ambiguous. The sample was peripheral blood. This sequence originates from a human donor with COVID-19, enrolled during active disease. The donor label of this sample is uncertain. The DNA for the CDR3 is TGTGCCAGCAGCGCAGGACTGAACTATGGCTACACCTTC. Translation gives CASSAGLNYGYTF.